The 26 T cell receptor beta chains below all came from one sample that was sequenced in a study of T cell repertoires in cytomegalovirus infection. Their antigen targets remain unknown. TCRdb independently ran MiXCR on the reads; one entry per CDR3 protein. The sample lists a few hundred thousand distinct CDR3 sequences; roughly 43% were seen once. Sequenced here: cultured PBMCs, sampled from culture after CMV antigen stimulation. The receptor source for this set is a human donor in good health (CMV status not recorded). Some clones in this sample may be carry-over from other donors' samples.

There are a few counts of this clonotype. The CDR3 loop reads CASSWSRGPNTEAFF. The CDR3 DNA sequence: TGTGCCAGCAGCTGGAGCAGGGGCCCGAACACTGAAGCTTTCTTT. The chain links TRBV7-9 to TRBJ1-1; possible D gene TRBD1, 6 bases. This CDR3 has 15 amino acids. Germline V lookup: CDR1 SEHNR, CDR2 FQNEAQ (reference sequence). The V end lost 4 bases, the J end lost 1 base, and 13 bases lay between the germline ends.

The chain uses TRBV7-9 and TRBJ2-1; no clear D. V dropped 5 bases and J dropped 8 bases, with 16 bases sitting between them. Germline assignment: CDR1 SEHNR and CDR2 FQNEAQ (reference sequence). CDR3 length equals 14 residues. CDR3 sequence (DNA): TGTGCCAGCAGCCCCGGGTTTTTCGGCGATGAGCAGTTCTTC. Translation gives CASSPGFFGDEQFF.

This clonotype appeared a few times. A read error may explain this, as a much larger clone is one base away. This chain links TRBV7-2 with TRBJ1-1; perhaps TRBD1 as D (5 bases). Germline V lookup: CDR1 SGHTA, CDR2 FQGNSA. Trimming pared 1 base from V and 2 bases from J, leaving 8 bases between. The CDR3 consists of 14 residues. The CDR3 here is CASSLDRFNTEAFF. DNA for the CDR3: TGTGCCAGCAGCTTAGACAGGTTCAACACTGAAGCTTTCTTT.

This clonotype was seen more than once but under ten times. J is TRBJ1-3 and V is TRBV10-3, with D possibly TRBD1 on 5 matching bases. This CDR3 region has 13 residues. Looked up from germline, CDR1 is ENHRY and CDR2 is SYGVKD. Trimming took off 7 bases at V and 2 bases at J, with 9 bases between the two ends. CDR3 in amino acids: CAITGGAGNTIYF. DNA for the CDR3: TGTGCCATCACCGGGGGGGCTGGAAACACCATATATTTT.

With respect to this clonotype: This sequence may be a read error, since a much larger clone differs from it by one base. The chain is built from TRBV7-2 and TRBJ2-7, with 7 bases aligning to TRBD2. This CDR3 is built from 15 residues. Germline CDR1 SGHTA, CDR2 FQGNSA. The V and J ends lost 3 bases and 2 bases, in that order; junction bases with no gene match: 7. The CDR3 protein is CASSFGLVATYEQYF. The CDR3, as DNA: TGTGCCAGCAGCTTCGGACTAGTGGCGACCTACGAGCAGTACTTC. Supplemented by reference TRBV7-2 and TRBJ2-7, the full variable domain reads GAGVSQSPSNKVTEKGKDVELRCDPISGHTALYWYRQSLGQGLEFLIYFQGNSAPDKSGLPSDRFSAERTGGSVSTLTIQRTQQEDSAVYLCASSFGLVATYEQYFGPGTRLTVT.

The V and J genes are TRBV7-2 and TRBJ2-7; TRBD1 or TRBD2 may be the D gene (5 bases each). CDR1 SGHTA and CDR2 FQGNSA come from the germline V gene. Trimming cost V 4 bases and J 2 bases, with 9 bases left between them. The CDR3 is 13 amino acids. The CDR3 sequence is CASSSGRTYEQYF. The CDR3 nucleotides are TGTGCCAGCAGCTCGGGACGGACCTACGAGCAGTACTTC.

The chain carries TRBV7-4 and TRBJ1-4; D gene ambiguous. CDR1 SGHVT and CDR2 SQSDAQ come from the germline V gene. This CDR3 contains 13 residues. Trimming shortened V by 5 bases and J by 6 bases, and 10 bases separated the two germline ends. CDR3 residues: CASSPRPDEKLFF. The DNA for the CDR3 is TGTGCCAGCAGCCCCCGACCGGATGAAAAACTGTTTTTT.

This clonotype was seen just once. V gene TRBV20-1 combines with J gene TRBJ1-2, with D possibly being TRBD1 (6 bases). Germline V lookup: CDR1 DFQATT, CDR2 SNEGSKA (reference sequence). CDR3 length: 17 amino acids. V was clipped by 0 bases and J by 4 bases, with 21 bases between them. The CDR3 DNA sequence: TGCAGTGCTAGAGAGATCTCGGCAGGGGCCTCCTTCTATGGCTACACCTTC. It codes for CSAREISAGASFYGYTF.

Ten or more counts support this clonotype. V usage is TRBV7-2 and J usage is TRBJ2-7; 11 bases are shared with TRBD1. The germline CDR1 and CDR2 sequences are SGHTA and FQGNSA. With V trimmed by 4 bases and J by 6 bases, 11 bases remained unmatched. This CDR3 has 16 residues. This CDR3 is CASSSNSPGTGGEQYF. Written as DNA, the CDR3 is TGTGCCAGCAGCTCTAACAGCCCCGGGACAGGGGGCGAGCAGTACTTC.

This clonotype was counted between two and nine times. CDR3 DNA sequence: TGTGCCAGTAGCATGCGGGGGGATCTGAATTCACCCCTCCACTTT. As protein: CASSMRGDLNSPLHF. This rearrangement joins TRBV19 to TRBJ1-6; the D gene is possibly TRBD1 (5 bases). Germline V gene sequence: CDR1 LNHDA, CDR2 SQIVND (reference sequence). The CDR3 is 15 amino acids. The V end was cut by 6 bases, the J end by 7 bases, with 16 bases between.

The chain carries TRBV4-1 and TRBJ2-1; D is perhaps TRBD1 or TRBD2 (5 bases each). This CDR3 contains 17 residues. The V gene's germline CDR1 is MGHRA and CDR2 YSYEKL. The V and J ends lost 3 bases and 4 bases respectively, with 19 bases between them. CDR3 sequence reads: CASSQRTGTLGYNEQFF. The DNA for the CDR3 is TGCGCCAGCAGCCAGCGAACCGGGACGCTCGGGTACAATGAGCAGTTCTTC.

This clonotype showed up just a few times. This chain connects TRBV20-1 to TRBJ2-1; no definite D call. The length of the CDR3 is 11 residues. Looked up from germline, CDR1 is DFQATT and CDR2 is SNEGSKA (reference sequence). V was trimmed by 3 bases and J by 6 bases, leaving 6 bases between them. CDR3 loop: CSASGPNEQFF. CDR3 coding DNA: TGCAGTGCTAGTGGCCCCAATGAGCAGTTCTTC.

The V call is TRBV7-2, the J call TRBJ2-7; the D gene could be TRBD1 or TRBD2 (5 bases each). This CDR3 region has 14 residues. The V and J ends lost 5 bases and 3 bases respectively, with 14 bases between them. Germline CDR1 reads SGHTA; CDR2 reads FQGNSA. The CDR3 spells CASSPRDGDYEQYF. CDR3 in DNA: TGTGCCAGCAGCCCCCGGGACGGGGACTACGAGCAGTACTTC.

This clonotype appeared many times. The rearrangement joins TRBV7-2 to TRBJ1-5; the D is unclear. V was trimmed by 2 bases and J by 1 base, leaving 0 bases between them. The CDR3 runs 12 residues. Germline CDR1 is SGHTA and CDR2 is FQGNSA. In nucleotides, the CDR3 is TGTGCCAGCAGCTTAAGCAATCAGCCCCAGCATTTT. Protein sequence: CASSLSNQPQHF.

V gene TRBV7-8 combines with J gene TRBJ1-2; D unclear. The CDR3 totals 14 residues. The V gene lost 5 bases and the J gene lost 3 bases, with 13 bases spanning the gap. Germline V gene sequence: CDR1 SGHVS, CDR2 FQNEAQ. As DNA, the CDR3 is TGTGCCAGCAGCGTTTGGAGGAGGGACTATGGCTACACCTTC. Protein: CASSVWRRDYGYTF.

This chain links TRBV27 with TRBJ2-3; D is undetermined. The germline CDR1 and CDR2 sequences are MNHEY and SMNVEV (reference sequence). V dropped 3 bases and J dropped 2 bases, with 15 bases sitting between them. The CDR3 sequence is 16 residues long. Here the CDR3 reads CASSLEGFRPTDTQYF. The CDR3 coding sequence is TGTGCCAGCAGTTTGGAAGGGTTCAGGCCCACAGATACGCAGTATTTT.

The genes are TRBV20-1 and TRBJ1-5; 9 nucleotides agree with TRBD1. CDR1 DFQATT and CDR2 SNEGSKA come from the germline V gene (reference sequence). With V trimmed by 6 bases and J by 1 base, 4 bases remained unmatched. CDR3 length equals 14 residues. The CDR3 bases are TGCAGTGCCCAGGGACAGGGAAGCAATCAGCCCCAGCATTTT. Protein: CSAQGQGSNQPQHF.

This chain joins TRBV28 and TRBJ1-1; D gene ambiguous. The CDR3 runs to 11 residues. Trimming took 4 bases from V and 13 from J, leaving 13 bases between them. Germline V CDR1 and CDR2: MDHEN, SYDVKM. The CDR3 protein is CASSSRTKDFF. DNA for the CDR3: TGTGCCAGCAGTTCCAGGACCAAGGATTTCTTT.

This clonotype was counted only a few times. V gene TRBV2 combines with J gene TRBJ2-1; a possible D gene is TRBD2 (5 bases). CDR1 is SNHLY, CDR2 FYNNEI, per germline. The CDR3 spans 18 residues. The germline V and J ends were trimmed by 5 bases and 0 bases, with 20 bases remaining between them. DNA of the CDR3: TGTGCCAGCAGTAAATCCCGAGTCGGGCGGGTCTCCTACAATGAGCAGTTCTTC. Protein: CASSKSRVGRVSYNEQFF.

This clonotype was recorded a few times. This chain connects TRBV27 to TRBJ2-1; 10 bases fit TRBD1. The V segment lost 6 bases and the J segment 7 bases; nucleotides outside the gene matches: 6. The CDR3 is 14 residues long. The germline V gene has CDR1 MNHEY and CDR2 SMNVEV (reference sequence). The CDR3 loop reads CASRGGQGWNEQFF. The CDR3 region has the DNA TGTGCCAGCAGGGGGGGACAGGGGTGGAATGAGCAGTTCTTC.

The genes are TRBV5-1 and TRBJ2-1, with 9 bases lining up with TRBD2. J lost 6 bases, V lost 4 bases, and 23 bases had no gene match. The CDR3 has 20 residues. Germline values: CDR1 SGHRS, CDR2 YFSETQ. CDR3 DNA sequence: TGCGCCAGCAGCCCCCATTATTACCAAGGACGGCGGGAGGGCCTCAATGAGCAGTTCTTC. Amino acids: CASSPHYYQGRREGLNEQFF. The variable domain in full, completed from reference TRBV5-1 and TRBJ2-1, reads KAGVTQTPRYLIKTRGQQVTLSCSPISGHRSVSWYQQTPGQGLQFLFEYFSETQRNKGNFPGRFSGRQFSNSRSEMNVSTLELGDSALYLCASSPHYYQGRREGLNEQFFGPGTRLTVL.

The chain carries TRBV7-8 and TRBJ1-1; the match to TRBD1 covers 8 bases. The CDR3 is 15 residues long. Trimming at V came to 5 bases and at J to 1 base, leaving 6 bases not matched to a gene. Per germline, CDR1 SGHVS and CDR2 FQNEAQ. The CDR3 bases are TGTGCCAGCAGCCCATTCGGGACAGGGAACACTGAAGCTTTCTTT. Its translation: CASSPFGTGNTEAFF.

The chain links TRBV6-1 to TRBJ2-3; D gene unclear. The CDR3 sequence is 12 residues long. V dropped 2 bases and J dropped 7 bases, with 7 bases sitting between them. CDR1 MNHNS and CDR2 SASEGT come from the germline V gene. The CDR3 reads CASSELKNTQYF. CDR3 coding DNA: TGTGCCAGCAGTGAATTGAAAAATACGCAGTATTTT.

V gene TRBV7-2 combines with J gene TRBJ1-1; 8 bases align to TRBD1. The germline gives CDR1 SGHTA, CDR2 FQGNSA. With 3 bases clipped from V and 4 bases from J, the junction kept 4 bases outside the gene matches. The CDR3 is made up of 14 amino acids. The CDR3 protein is CASSLDRVVTEAFF. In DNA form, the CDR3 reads TGTGCCAGCAGCTTGGACAGGGTCGTCACTGAAGCTTTCTTT.

The CDR3 DNA reads as TGTGCCAGCAGTCCCTTCGGGGACCCTAGGAAGACCCAGTACTTC. Protein product: CASSPFGDPRKTQYF. This rearrangement joins TRBV12-3 or TRBV12-4 to TRBJ2-5, with D perhaps given as TRBD1 or TRBD2 (5 bases each). The CDR3 extends over 15 amino acids. V lost 5 bases to trimming and J lost 6 bases, with 19 bases between them.

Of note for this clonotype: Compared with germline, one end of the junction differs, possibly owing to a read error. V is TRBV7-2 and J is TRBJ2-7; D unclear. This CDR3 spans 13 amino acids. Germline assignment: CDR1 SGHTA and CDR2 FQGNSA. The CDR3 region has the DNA TGTGCCAGCAGCCCTCCTTCTTCCTACGAGCAGTGCTTC. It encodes CASSPPSSYEQCF.